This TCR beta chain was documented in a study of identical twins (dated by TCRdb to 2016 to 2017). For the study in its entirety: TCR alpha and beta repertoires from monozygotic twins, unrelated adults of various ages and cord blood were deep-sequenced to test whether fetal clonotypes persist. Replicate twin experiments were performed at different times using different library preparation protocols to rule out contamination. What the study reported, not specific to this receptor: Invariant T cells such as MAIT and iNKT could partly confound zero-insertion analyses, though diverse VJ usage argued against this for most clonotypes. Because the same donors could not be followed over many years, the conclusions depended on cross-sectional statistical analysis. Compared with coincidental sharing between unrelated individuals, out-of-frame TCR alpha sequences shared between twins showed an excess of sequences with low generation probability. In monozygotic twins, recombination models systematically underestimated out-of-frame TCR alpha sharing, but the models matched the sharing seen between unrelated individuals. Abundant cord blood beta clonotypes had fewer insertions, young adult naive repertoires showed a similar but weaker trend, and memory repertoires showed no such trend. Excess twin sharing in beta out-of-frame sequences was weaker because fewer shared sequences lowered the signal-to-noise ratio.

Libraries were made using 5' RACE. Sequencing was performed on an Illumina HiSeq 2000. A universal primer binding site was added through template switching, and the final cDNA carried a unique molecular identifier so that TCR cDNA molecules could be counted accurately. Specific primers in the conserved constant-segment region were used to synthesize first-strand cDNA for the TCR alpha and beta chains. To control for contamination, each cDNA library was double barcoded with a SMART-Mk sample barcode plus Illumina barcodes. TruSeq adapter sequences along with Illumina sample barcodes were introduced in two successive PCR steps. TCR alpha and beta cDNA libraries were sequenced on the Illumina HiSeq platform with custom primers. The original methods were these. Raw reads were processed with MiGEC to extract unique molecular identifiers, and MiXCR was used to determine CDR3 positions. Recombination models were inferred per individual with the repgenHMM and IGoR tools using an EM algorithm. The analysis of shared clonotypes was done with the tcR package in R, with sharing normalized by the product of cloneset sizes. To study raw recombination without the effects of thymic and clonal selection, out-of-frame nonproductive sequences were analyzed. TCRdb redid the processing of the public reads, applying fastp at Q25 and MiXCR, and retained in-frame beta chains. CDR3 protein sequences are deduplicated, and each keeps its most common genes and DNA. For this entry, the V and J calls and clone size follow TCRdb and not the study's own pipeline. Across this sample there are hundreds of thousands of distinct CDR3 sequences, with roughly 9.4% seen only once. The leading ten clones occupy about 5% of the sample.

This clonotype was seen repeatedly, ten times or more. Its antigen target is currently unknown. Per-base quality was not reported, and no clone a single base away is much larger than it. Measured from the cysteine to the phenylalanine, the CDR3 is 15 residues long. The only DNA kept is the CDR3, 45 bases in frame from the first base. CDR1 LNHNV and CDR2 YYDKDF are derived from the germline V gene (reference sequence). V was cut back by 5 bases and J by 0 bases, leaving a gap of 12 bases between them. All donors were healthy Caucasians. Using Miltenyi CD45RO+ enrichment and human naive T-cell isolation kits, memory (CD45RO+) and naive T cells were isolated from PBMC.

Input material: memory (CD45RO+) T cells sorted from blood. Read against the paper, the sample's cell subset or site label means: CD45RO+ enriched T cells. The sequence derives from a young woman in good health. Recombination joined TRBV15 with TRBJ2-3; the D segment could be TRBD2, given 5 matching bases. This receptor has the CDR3 CATSPNGKSTDTQYF. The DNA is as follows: TGTGCCACCAGCCCGAACGGGAAGAGCACAGATACGCAGTATTTT.